The clone carrying this TCR beta chain was detected a few times. Its antigen is unidentified. The sample is drawn from a study of beta chain features in type 1 diabetes. Study context: Examination spanned fewer than 140,000,000 sorted cells from all samples.

Study observations and caveats: When Type 1 diabetes patients were examined, their TCRB CDR3s proved moderately but significantly shorter in all four CD4+ subsets. Patients and controls would share equally any PCR tilt toward shorter templates.

The CDR3 is made up of 16 amino acids. CDR1 is SGHRS, CDR2 YFSETQ, per germline. V lost 4 bases, J lost 0 bases, and 6 bases stayed unmatched. cDNA synthesis used the whole RNA isolate, giving expressed TCRB sequences. Sequenced naive, central memory and regulatory T cell samples produced an average of around 3.9 million reads. Assay used: immunoSEQ multiplex PCR; TCRdb lists only in-frame clones, some missing. This table holds hundreds of thousands of clones, 13% found once. This TCR derives from a man aged 18 to 30 with type 1 diabetes. The material sequenced was naive CD4+ T cells from blood. This sequence joins TRBV5-1 and TRBJ2-7, with 11 bases fitting TRBD1. The CDR3: CASSAGQGDNSYEQYF. The CDR3 DNA reads TGCGCCAGCAGCGCGGGACAGGGGGACAACTCCTACGAGCAGTACTTC.